Given below is one T cell receptor (beta chain) in context. Its antigen is undetermined. Positively selected for CCR7, the CD45RO-negative cells used as naive CD8 cells excluded terminally differentiated effector memory CD45RA+ cells. Caucasian adults residing in Nashville, Tennessee made up all the donors. Running of the assay took place at deep level. Clones were sequenced by immunoSEQ multiplex PCR, and TCRdb holds only the in-frame ones, with some missing. Of fewer than 850,000 clones detected, about 97% appear once; the ten largest clones hold less than 0.3%. The data are from a study of shared clonotypes between healthy human individuals. Notes on the study in general: Clonotypes which were not shared had lower generation probabilities than clonotypes that all four donors shared.

Germline V CDR1 and CDR2: SQVTM, ANQGSEA. The length of the CDR3 is 13 residues. V was shortened by 7 bases and J by 3 bases, with 13 bases between the two germline ends. The source is a man aged 30 to 39 in good health. The rearrangement links TRBV29-1 to TRBJ2-1; D gene ambiguous. What was sequenced was naive CD8+ T cells sorted from blood. CDR3 in DNA: TGCAGCGCCACCTATGCGAACTACAATGAGCAGTTCTTC. Its protein product is CSATYANYNEQFF.